This T cell receptor beta chain derives from a study of technical replicates of blood from a few donors. Using immunoSEQ multiplex PCR, the repertoire was profiled, and TCRdb retains in-frame clones only, with some absent. The sample lists around 65,000 clones, approximately 88% occurring once. This CDR3 contains 12 residues. The chain couples TRBV21-1 to TRBJ2-2; the tabulated D call, TRBD2, remains unverified against the DNA. TRBV21-1 is tagged as a pseudogene. The origin of this receptor is a human donor in good health. Some clones in this sample may be carry-over from other donors' samples. Sequenced input: PBMCs. The CDR3 protein is CASSSYTGELFF. CDR3 nucleotides: TGTGCCAGCAGCTCCTATACCGGGGAGCTGTTTTTT.